What follows are 5 T cell receptor beta chains derived from one specimen sequenced in a study of T cell repertoires in cytomegalovirus infection. TCRdb redid the calling of the reads with MiXCR, one entry per CDR3 protein. The profile shows 600,000 to 700,000 distinct CDR3 sequences, roughly 36% of them singletons. Their antigen targets remain unknown. Sequences were derived from cultured PBMCs, sampled from culture after CMV antigen stimulation. The receptor set was obtained from a human donor in good health (CMV status not recorded). Some clones in this sample may be carry-over from other donors' samples.

The chain links TRBV19 to TRBJ1-5; D is uncertain. The CDR3 totals 14 residues. Germline values: CDR1 LNHDA, CDR2 SQIVND (reference sequence). Trimming cost V 7 bases and J 2 bases, with 12 bases left between them. This CDR3 is CASTAASGNQPQHF. The DNA for the CDR3 is TGTGCCAGTACCGCAGCTTCGGGCAATCAGCCCCAGCATTTT.

V gene TRBV20-1 combines with J gene TRBJ2-7, with no clear D. This CDR3 has 13 residues. The germline V gene has CDR1 DFQATT and CDR2 SNEGSKA (reference sequence). The germline V and J ends were trimmed by 4 bases and 7 bases, with 17 bases remaining between them. CDR3 nucleotide sequence: TGCAGTGCTAAAGGCCGGTATCTAGGGGAGCAGTACTTC. Its protein product is CSAKGRYLGEQYF.

This chain uses TRBV10-3 with TRBJ1-2, with D possibly being TRBD1 (6 bases). The length of the CDR3 is 13 residues. With 6 bases removed from V and 8 bases from J, the gap between germline ends came to 16 bases. The V gene's germline CDR1 is ENHRY and CDR2 SYGVKD. CDR3 sequence (DNA): TGTGCCATCAGCAACAGGGCCGGTGAGGGCTACACCTTC. Translation gives CAISNRAGEGYTF.

This clonotype was recorded a few times. A read error may account for a junction end that differs from germline. This chain uses TRBV7-8 with TRBJ1-2; D might be TRBD1 (6 bases). The length of the CDR3 is 13 residues. Germline V gene sequence: CDR1 SGHVS, CDR2 FQNEAQ. DNA of the CDR3: TGTGCCAGCAGCTCGGACAGATACCTTTTGTCACCCTTC. This codes for CASSSDRYLLSPF. Full variable domain (rest looked up from reference TRBV7-8 and TRBJ1-2): GAGVSQSPRYKVAKRGQDVALRCDPISGHVSLFWYQQALGQGPEFLTYFQNEAQLDKSGLPSDRFFAERPEGSVSTLKIQRTQQEDSAVYLCASSSDRYLLSPFGSGTRLTVV.

This clonotype was observed a handful of times. This rearrangement joins TRBV20-1 to TRBJ2-3; the D gene is possibly TRBD2 (6 bases). The length of the CDR3 is 14 residues. CDR1 DFQATT and CDR2 SNEGSKA come from the germline V gene (reference sequence). V lost 5 bases to trimming and J lost 5 bases, with 17 bases between them. The CDR3 coding sequence is TGCAGTGCTGGGGGGACTTCTGGTAGAGATACGCAGTATTTT. Amino acids: CSAGGTSGRDTQYF.